A selection of T cell receptor beta chains follows, all from one sample in a study of T cell repertoires in cytomegalovirus infection. TCRdb fed the reads into MiXCR, producing one record per CDR3 protein. The table lists some 400,000 distinct CDR3 sequences, roughly a third of them singletons. The specimen sequenced was PBMCs. The receptors were gathered from a human donor in good health (CMV status not recorded). Some clones in this sample may be carry-over from other donors' samples. CDR3s include the opening cysteine and the closing phenylalanine or tryptophan. A D gene is named only where the DNA matches it firmly.

D gene,V gene,CDR3 protein
-,TRBV20-1,CSARVEYSNRPQHF
-,TRBV7-2,CASSFYRGPDQPQHF
-,TRBV11-2,CASSLDGDWAFF
-,TRBV15,CATSSDLTGNSNQPQHF
TRBD1,TRBV2,CASSRQGSNSPLHF
-,TRBV12-3/TRBV12-4,CASSYRDTGELFF
TRBD2,TRBV20-1,CSASLRLAGSYEQYF
TRBD1,TRBV28,CASSSPGQGRAQYF
-,TRBV7-8,CASSLGRTGGGDTQYF
TRBD1,TRBV28,CASSSTGVLPPLHF
-,TRBV19,CASSMSSHSYNEQFF
TRBD2,TRBV10-3,CAISGRGGTSREQFF
-,TRBV4-1,CASSRSGAGRNYGYTF
-,TRBV7-4,CASTMTKKETQYF
-,TRBV7-2,CASSFKTGNTIYF
-,TRBV19,CASSTVAPGNIQYF
TRBD1,TRBV6-1,CASSGNRGWGTEAFF
TRBD2,TRBV20-1,CSARSAGLAGSYEQYF
-,TRBV28,CASRGVSQHF
-,TRBV5-1,CASSFKGTLPNEQFF
TRBD1,TRBV7-8,CASSAFGTGKGEQYF
-,TRBV28,CASSPREVGLQETQYF
-,TRBV6-6,CDIRWQANENLFF
TRBD1,TRBV24-1,CATSDYRTGVTDTQYF
TRBD2,TRBV6-2/TRBV6-3,CASSGLARGYEQYF
-,TRBV14,CASSQPQGTTDTQYF
-,TRBV29-1,CSVVQENYGYTF
-,TRBV7-8,CASSRQGFGNTIYF
TRBD2,TRBV14,CASSHSRLAGWNEQFF
-,TRBV7-2,CASRLEKTRGYTF
-,TRBV2,CASTIGPTGELFF
TRBD2,TRBV7-6,CASSLADRLAANTGELFF
TRBD1,TRBV20-1,CSARLGTGGSYEQYF
-,TRBV7-8,CASSRRIGLNLPETQYF
TRBD2,TRBV4-1,CASSQDAGGSYNEQFF
TRBD2,TRBV7-2,CASSDSGGRKTQYF
-,TRBV7-6,CASSLRAGGNQPQHF
-,TRBV6-1,CASSETNEQFF
-,TRBV7-2,CASSNRRATNEKLFF
-,TRBV6-6,CASSYLSNYGYTF
-,TRBV6-2/TRBV6-3,CASSYPGQPQHF
-,TRBV11-2,CASSSARDVERFF
-,TRBV12-3/TRBV12-4,CASSFGLGRVNEQYF
-,TRBV5-5,CASRAQGKGSGSPLHF
TRBD1,TRBV5-4,CASSPRQGLDEKLFF
TRBD1,TRBV3-1,CASSQGRPNPRDRGYEQYF
TRBD1,TRBV6-1,CASSPPGQGFSGWDF
-,TRBV28,CASSSSSGGRYTGELFF
TRBD1,TRBV12-3/TRBV12-4,CASSLRGLTYEQYF
-,TRBV20-1,CSATVTVDQETQYF
-,TRBV12-3/TRBV12-4,CASSHGRDTEAFF
TRBD1,TRBV27,CASRVGGQMNQPQHF
-,TRBV20-1,CSARQGFTDTQYF
TRBD1,TRBV3-1,CASSHNRQGGDGYTF